This TCR beta chain derives from a study of blood T cells in healthy people across ages (dated by TCRdb to 2013 to 2016). Turning to the overall study: In model experiments, template switching captured about one uniquely barcoded TCR beta cDNA molecule for every two T cells. Age-related changes in TCR beta repertoire diversity were measured in the study by deep sequencing normalized with unique cDNA molecular identifiers. The donors were split into four age groups: young (average approximately 16 years), middle-aged (nearly 40), aged (about 56) and long-lived (about 82). To avoid experimental bias, donors of different ages were randomly spread across the sequencing lanes. Using the same blood draw, the study looked at two additional independent replicas of 1 million unique cDNA reads for two donors, one aged 18 to 29 and the other aged 80 or older.

As to this clonotype: Its antigen is still unknown. Per-base quality was not reported, and no clone a single base away is much larger than it.

The CDR3 holds 16 amino acids from the cysteine to the phenylalanine. The kept DNA is CDR3 alone, 48 bases in frame from the first base. V is pared back by 0 bases and J by 5 bases, with 14 bases lying between the germline termini. For CDR1 and CDR2, the germline V gene (reference sequence) lists DFQATT and SNEGSKA. The roughly 42 donors, aged about 6 to 95 years, were systemically healthy Caucasian individuals from Russia. Each donor gave 8 to 10 milliliters of peripheral blood, drawn into EDTA-treated Vacutainer tubes. Ficoll-Paque density-gradient centrifugation was used to isolate PBMCs, with at least 7 million obtained per sample. Trizol reagent was used to extract total RNA from PBMCs, with at least 5 micrograms per sample. For every donor, flow cytometry on a PBMC aliquot measured the percentage of naive CD45RAhigh/CD27high T cells. Points the paper makes about the study in general: Observed TCR beta diversity correlated strongly with the percentage of naive T cells measured by flow cytometry. Estimates of total diversity based on one million sequenced T cells were regarded as lower bounds and as underestimates. As age increased, observed TCR beta diversity per million T cells dropped in a roughly linear way, and a significant reduction was already evident by age approximately 40. The long-lived group showed more naive CD4+ T cells, fewer expanded clones and increased TCR diversity than the aged group, suggesting age selection. Donor CMV infection status was unknown, potentially confounding age-related changes in expanded clonotypes. Because profiling used bulk unsorted PBMCs, naive and antigen-experienced compartments could not be compared conclusively.

The library was obtained by 5' RACE. TCRdb records Illumina HiSeq 2500 as the sequencer. The second PCR ran for roughly 7 to 11 cycles and used a J-beta primer mix along with a sample-barcoded 5' primer. A template-switch 5' adaptor carrying 12 random nucleotides introduced a unique molecular identifier onto each TCR beta cDNA molecule. Each sample yielded at least 2.5 million CDR3-containing paired-end reads. The Mint cDNA synthesis kit, primed by a TRBC-specific oligonucleotide, was used to synthesize first-strand cDNA from all RNA. After uracil-DNA glycosylase treatment, a first 18-cycle PCR used universal primers M1SS and BC2_uni_R on all cDNA. Turning to the authors' computational methods: For normalization, 1 million high-quality reads, each with a distinct molecular identifier, were randomly selected from each sample. Instead of being binned into consensus sequences, reads with shared molecular identifiers were discarded. MiTCR, set to a Q25 quality threshold and the strictest error-elimination algorithm, was used for CDR3 identification, clonotype clustering and error correction. A nonparametric unseen species model with Euler transformation was used to estimate lower-bound total TCR beta diversity. TCRdb passed the public sequencing reads through fastp at Q25 and MiXCR, retaining productive beta sequences. One record per CDR3 amino acid sequence lists the most common genes and DNA. Here the V and J calls rest on TCRdb's processing, not on the authors' analysis. The sample yields approximately 810,000 distinct CDR3 sequences; under 40% were counted once. The ten largest clones add up to 13% of the sample.

Sequencing input: blood. The chain was built from TRBV20-1 and TRBJ1-6; TRBD1 might be the D gene, on 5 matching bases. This receptor was taken from a man between 18 and 29 years old in good health. DNA sequence: TGCAGTGCTAGAGAACAGGCGCTTCTCAATAATTCACCCCTCCACTTT. It is translated as CSAREQALLNNSPLHF.